A selection of T cell receptor beta chains follows, all from one sample in a study of OX40 agonist ivuxolimab in advanced cancers. The method was immunoSEQ multiplex PCR; TCRdb's version includes in-frame clones alone and lacks a portion of them. This table holds about 53,000 clones, roughly 90% found once. Sequencing used CD4+ or CD8+ T cells sorted from blood, obtained in a trial of the OX40 agonist ivuxolimab. These receptors all stem from an adult with an advanced solid tumor such as melanoma, head and neck, liver or kidney cancer. The conserved cysteine and the conserved F or W are not part of the CDR3 here.

TRBV5-1,TRBJ1-1,ASSSRQGLNTEAF
TRBV9,TRBJ1-4,ASSVRSGAVGEKLF
TRBV18,TRBJ2-2,ASSPPGTALGELF
TRBV13,TRBJ2-7,ASRVGRAYEQY
TRBV10-1,TRBJ2-4,ASSANRATGIQY
TRBV18,TRBJ1-1,ASSPDRVRAF
TRBV29-1,TRBJ2-1,SALVHQRRDNEQF
TRBV6-1,TRBJ2-2,ASSEAFLGASNTGELF
TRBV19,TRBJ1-4,AVSRESRGEKLF
TRBV30,TRBJ1-4,ACTRTSGVEKLF
TRBV5-1,TRBJ2-7,ASSTQGVYEQY
TRBV21-1,TRBJ2-3,ASSKEGTTDTQY
TRBV5-1,TRBJ2-1,ASSLRTSGEYNEQF
TRBV10-3,TRBJ2-2,AISGGNTGELF
TRBV7-9,TRBJ1-2,ASSKTGPSGYT
TRBV11-1,TRBJ1-1,ASSFPRQGANTEAF
TRBV30,TRBJ2-4,AWSASRAYPLQY
TRBV6-5,TRBJ1-2,ASTAAETNYGYT
TRBV6-5,TRBJ2-4,ASSSLLLAKNIQY
TRBV2,TRBJ1-1,ASTGDSRTEAF
TRBV6-1,TRBJ2-7,ASTPRWGGYEQY
TRBV25-1,TRBJ1-1,ASSEYGNTEAF
TRBV7-9,TRBJ1-1,ASSLVSGMNTEAF
TRBV7-9,TRBJ1-1,ASSLRAEADLF
TRBV9,TRBJ1-3,ASSSDTFTIY
TRBV5-1,TRBJ2-5,ASSLAVTGKQETQY
TRBV15,TRBJ2-3,ATSRDRSSTDTQY
TRBV18,TRBJ1-3,ASSPGQGSGNTIY
TRBV6-1,TRBJ1-2,ASSRDSNYGYT
TRBV11-2,TRBJ2-4,ASSFPGGDIQY
TRBV18,TRBJ1-2,ASSPISREGNT
TRBV7-8,TRBJ2-1,ASSLPLTARINEQF
TRBV2,TRBJ2-2,ASSPPALNTGELF
TRBV14,TRBJ2-3,ASSRNRGSGSPDTQY
TRBV10-3,TRBJ1-4,AISEGRSNEKLF
TRBV5-1,TRBJ2-1,ASSLAGGRGRSNEQF
TRBV19,TRBJ1-5,ASSHPGAGVGQPQH
TRBV27,TRBJ2-2,ASNTRAEGTGELF
TRBV6-1,TRBJ1-2,ASSVQGEGGYGYT
TRBV15,TRBJ1-5,ATSRQGGNQPQH
TRBV5-8,TRBJ2-1,ASSHEVVAGGPNEQF
TRBV11-3,TRBJ1-1,ASSEQGARTEAF
TRBV18,TRBJ1-5,ASSPNWNGEGNQPQH
TRBV7-2,TRBJ2-2,ASSKATSGSTGELF
TRBV30,TRBJ1-5,AWSGGGSGSNQPQH
TRBV6-5,TRBJ2-1,ASSNLDRGFNEQF
TRBV7-2,TRBJ1-1,ASSSTPWDTEAF
TRBV4-1,TRBJ1-1,ASSQEVTGDTEAF
TRBV2,TRBJ2-6,ASTPTPGANVLT
TRBV7-2,TRBJ1-3,ASSLGRSGNTIY
TRBV19,TRBJ1-5,ATQLEGGQPQH
TRBV30,TRBJ1-1,AWSVLGRGNTEAF
TRBV7-9,TRBJ1-1,ASSLVGGRGNTEAF
TRBV7-6,TRBJ1-2,ASSLYPLGDNYGYT
TRBV7-8,TRBJ1-1,ASSLMGTRRGEAF
TRBV29-1,TRBJ2-1,SAQDRGRINEQF